What follows is one TCR beta chain and its context. This clonotype was counted many times. What antigen it recognizes has not been identified. No clone much larger than this one lies a single base away; base qualities are absent. Ophthalmopathy patients had moderately to severely active disease, Clinical Activity Score of at least 3, NOSPECS grade of at least 4, and disease duration under 3 months. Patients were excluded if they had other autoimmune diseases, uncontrolled infections, pregnancy or lactation. Clinical symptoms, serum thyroxine, TRAb, thyroid ultrasound and orbital computed tomography formed the basis of the diagnosis. Using Ficoll-Paque density gradient centrifugation, PBMCs were isolated from 9.5 to 10 ml of fresh peripheral blood. Total RNA was extracted with Trizol reagent and quality-checked on an Agilent 2100 Bioanalyzer. This sample is drawn from a study of Graves' ophthalmopathy and Graves' hyperthyroidism (dated by TCRdb to the late 2010s). With regard to the full study: Peripheral blood was collected at initial diagnosis, before any treatment. T-cell repertoires of thyroid tissue and blood were compared in over 5 hyperthyroidism patients. An independent validation cohort comprised 18 hyperthyroidism patients and 15 to 17 patients who later progressed from hyperthyroidism to ophthalmopathy. After sampling, hyperthyroidism patients received methimazole starting at 30 mg daily, and ophthalmopathy patients received high-dose intravenous methylprednisolone. The 75 to 100 discovery patients were randomly divided into training and test sets at a 7:3 ratio. The study used signatures of the TCR beta repertoire to tell Graves' ophthalmopathy apart from Graves' hyperthyroidism and to predict which patients would progress to ophthalmopathy. A discovery set of more than 90 patients (43 ophthalmopathy, 57 stable hyperthyroidism) was enrolled to explore V-J signatures distinguishing ophthalmopathy from hyperthyroidism. In total, 135 blood samples were TCR-sequenced: 40 to 45 ophthalmopathy, approximately 75 hyperthyroidism and approximately 17 hyperthyroidism-to-ophthalmopathy patients. General study outcomes and caveats: Ophthalmopathy was separated from stable hyperthyroidism by the 13-signature model with around 89% sensitivity and less than 82% specificity in cross-validation and with 80%/75% in the test set. In validation, the model predicted ophthalmopathy progression with more than 55% sensitivity and approximately 78% specificity; some 13 predicted patients were CT-confirmed with GO in a median of about 7.1 months. Sample size was not statistically predetermined, and group allocation was not concealed from the investigators. Most expanded thyroid clonotypes with a frequency above 0.001 also appeared in blood, which suggests that blood repertoires may reflect the immune response in the thyroid.

Germline trimming: 5 bases from V, 8 bases from J; junction bases outside gene matches: 12. The CDR3, from cysteine to phenylalanine, totals 15 residues. Just CDR3 DNA is preserved here, 45 bases in frame from base 1. Sequences SGHTA (CDR1) and FQGNSA (CDR2) are obtained from the germline V gene. For repertoire sequencing, TCR beta CDR3 regions were amplified from RNA transcripts. The first round of RT-PCR was done with HTBI primers and the Qiagen OneStep RT-PCR kit, and was followed by a second round of multiplex PCR, then size selection and purification. Libraries were sequenced paired-end with 100 bp reads on an Illumina HiSeq2000. The study's own analysis went as follows. SOAPnuke was used for read processing, and reads with adapters, uncalled bases, a mean Phred below 15, or no exact constant-primer or identifier match were discarded. COPE v1.2.5 was used to merge the high-quality paired reads. Unique nucleotide sequences were defined as clonotypes and aligned to IMGT TRB V, D and J references using MiTCR v1.1. The analysis was limited to V-J combinations with a frequency above 0.0001, which together covered over 99% of the repertoires. For each V-J combination, a TCR clonal expansion and chaos score was defined as F50 clonal expansion divided by the chaos observed in the TCRdist matrix. Welch's t-statistics and random forest were used to narrow the features down to around twelve V-J combinations, which were then fed into a naive Bayes classifier. The similarity between thyroid and blood repertoires was quantified using the Morisita-Horn index. TCRdb's own reprocessing of the public reads used fastp at Q25 and MiXCR and kept productive beta chains. Entries that share a CDR3 protein sequence are merged under the most common genes and DNA. None of the V and J calls come from the authors' own analysis; TCRdb made them. The sample table contains some 200,000 distinct CDR3 sequences; only one count was recorded for approximately 28% of them. The ten largest make up approximately 9.6% of the sample.

The source is a man between 50 and 59 years old with Graves' ophthalmopathy. Donor details come from another sample of the same person, matched by shared clones. The sequenced sample consisted of peripheral blood. Here the chain combines TRBV7-2 and TRBJ1-1, with TRBD1 matching 9 junction bases. The CDR3 reads as follows: CASSVRQGGIPEAFF. The DNA sequence is given as TGTGCCAGCAGCGTAAGACAGGGGGGGATCCCCGAAGCTTTCTTT.